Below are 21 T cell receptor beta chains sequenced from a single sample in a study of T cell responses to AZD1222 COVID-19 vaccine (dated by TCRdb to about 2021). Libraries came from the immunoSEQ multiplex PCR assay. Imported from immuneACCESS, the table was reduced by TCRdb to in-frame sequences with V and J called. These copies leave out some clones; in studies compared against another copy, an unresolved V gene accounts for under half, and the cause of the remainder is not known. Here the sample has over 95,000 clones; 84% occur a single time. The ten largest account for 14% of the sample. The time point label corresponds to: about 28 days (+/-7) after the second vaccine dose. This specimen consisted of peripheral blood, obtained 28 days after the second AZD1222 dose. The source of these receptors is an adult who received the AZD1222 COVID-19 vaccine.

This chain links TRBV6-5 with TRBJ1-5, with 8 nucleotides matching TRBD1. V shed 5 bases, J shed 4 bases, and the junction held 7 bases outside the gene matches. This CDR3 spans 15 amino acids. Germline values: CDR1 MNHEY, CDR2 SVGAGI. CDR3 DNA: TGTGCCAGCAGTCCGACAGGGACAGGTAATCAGCCCCAGCATTTT. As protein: CASSPTGTGNQPQHF.

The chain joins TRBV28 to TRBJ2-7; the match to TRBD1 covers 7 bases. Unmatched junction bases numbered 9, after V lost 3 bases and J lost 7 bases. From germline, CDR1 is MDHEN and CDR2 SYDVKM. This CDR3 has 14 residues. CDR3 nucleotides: TGTGCCAGCAGTTTTAGTGGGACAGTGAAAGAGCAGTACTTC. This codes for CASSFSGTVKEQYF. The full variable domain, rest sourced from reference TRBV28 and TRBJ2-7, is DVKVTQSSRYLVKRTGEKVFLECVQDMDHENMFWYRQDPGLGLRLIYFSYDVKMKEKGDIPEGYSVSREKKERFSLILESASTNQTSMYLCASSFSGTVKEQYFGPGTRLTVT.

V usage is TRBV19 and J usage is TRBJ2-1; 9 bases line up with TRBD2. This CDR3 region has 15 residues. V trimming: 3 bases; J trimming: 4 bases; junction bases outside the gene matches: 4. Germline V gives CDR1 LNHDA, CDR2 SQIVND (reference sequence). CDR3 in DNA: TGTGCCAGTAGTATTCTTCTAGCGGGATACAATGAGCAGTTCTTC. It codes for CASSILLAGYNEQFF.

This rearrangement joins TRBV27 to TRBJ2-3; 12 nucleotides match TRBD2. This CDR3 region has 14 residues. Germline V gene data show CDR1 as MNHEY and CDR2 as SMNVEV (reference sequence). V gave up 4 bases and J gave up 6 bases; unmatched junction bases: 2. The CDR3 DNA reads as TGTGCCAGCAGTTCACTAGCGGGAGGCGATACGCAGTATTTT. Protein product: CASSSLAGGDTQYF.

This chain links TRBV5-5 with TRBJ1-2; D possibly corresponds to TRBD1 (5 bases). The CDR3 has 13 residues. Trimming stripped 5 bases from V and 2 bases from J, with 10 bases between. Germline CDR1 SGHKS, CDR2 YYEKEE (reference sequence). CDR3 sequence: CASSSRQNYGYTF. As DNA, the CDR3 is TGTGCCAGCAGTTCCAGACAGAACTATGGCTACACCTTC.

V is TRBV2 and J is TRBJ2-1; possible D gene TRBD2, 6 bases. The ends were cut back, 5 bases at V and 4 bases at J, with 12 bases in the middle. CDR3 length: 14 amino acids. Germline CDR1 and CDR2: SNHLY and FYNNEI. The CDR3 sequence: CASSSTRVYNEQFF. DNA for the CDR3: TGTGCCAGCAGTTCGACTAGAGTTTACAATGAGCAGTTCTTC.

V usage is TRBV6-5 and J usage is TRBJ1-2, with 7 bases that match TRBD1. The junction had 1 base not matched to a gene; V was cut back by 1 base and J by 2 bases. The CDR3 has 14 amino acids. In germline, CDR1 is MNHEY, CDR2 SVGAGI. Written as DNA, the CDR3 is TGTGCCAGCAGTTACTACAGGGGAAACTATGGCTACACCTTC. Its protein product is CASSYYRGNYGYTF.

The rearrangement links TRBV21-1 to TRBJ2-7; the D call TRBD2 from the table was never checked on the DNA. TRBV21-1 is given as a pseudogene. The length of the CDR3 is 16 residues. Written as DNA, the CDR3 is TGTGCCAGCAGCAAACTAGCGGGAGGGTCTTGCTGCGAGCAGTACTTC. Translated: CASSKLAGGSCCEQYF.

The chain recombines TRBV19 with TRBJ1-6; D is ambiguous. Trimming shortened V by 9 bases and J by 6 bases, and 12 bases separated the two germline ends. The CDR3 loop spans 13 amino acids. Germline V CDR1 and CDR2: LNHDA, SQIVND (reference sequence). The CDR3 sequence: CASAGPGNSPLHF. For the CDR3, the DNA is TGTGCCAGCGCAGGTCCGGGTAATTCACCCCTCCACTTT.

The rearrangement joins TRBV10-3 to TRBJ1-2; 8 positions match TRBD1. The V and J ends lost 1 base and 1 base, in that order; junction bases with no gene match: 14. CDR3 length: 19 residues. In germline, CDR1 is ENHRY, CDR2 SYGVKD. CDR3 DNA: TGTGCCATCAGTGAGTTGTTTCCGGGACAGGAGAGGGGTAACTATGGCTACACCTTC. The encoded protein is CAISELFPGQERGNYGYTF.

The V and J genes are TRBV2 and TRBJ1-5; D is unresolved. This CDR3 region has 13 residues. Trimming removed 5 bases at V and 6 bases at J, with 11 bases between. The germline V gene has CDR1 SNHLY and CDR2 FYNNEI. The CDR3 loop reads CASSSLPGQPQHF. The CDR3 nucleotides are TGTGCCAGCAGTTCCTTACCTGGTCAGCCCCAGCATTTT. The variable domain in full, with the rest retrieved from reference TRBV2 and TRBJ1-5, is EPEVTQTPSHQVTQMGQEVILRCVPISNHLYFYWYRQILGQKVEFLVSFYNNEISEKSEIFDDQFSVERPDGSNFTLKIRSTKLEDSAMYFCASSSLPGQPQHFGDGTRLSIL.

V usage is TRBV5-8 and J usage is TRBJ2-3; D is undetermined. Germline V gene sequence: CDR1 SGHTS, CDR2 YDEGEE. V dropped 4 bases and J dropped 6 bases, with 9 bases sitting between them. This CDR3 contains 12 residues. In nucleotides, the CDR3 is TGTGCCAGCAGCCCACCCACCGATACGCAGTATTTT. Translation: CASSPPTDTQYF.

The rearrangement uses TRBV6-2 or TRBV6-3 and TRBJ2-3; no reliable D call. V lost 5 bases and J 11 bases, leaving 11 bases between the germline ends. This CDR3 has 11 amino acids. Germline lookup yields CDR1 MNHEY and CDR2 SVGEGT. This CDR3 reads CASSPALGQYF. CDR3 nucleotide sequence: TGTGCCAGCAGTCCAGCCCTAGGGCAGTATTTT.

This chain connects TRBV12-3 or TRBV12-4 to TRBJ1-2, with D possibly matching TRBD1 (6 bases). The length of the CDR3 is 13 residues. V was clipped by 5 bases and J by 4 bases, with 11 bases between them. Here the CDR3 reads CASSVDRGYGYTF. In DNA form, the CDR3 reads TGTGCCAGCAGTGTGGACAGAGGCTATGGCTACACCTTC.

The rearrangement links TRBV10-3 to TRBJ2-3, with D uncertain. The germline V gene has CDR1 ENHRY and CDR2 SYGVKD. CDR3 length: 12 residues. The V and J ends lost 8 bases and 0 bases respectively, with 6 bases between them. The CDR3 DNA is TGTGCCATCGGTCGGAGCACAGATACGCAGTATTTT. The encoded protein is CAIGRSTDTQYF.

CDR3 coding DNA: TGCGCCAGCAGCCCTGGTTGGGGGCGGGACACTGAAGCTTTCTTT. Its translation is CASSPGWGRDTEAFF. This chain joins TRBV5-1 and TRBJ1-1, with D perhaps matching TRBD1 (6 bases). The ends were cut back, 4 bases at V and 3 bases at J, with 16 bases in the middle. The CDR3 length is 15 residues. The germline V gene encodes CDR1 SGHRS and CDR2 YFSETQ.

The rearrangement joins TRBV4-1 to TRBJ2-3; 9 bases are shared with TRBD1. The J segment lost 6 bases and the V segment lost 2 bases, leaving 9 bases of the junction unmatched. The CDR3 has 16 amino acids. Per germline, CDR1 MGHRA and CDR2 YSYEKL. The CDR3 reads CASSQTGTGSLDTQYF. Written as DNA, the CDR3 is TGCGCCAGCAGCCAAACCGGGACAGGGAGTCTGGATACGCAGTATTTT.

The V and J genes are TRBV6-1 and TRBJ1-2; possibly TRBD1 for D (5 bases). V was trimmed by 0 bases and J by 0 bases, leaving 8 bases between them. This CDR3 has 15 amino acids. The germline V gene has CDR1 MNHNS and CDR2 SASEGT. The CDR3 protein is CASSEAQGSNYGYTF. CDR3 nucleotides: TGTGCCAGCAGTGAAGCGCAGGGATCTAACTATGGCTACACCTTC.

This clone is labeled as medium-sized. CDR3 sequence: CASRTGTNQPQHF. In DNA form, the CDR3 reads TGTGCCAGCCGGACAGGCACGAATCAGCCCCAGCATTTT. The chain employs TRBV2 and TRBJ1-5; 7 bases match TRBD1. Germline loops: CDR1 SNHLY, CDR2 FYNNEI. The CDR3 has 13 residues. Trimming cost V 8 bases and J 4 bases; bases outside gene matches: 5.

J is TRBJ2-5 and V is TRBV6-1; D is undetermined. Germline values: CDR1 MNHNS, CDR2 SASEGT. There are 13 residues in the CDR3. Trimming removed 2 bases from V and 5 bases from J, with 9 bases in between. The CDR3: CASSESLKETQYF. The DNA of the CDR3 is TGTGCCAGCAGTGAAAGCCTTAAGGAGACCCAGTACTTC.

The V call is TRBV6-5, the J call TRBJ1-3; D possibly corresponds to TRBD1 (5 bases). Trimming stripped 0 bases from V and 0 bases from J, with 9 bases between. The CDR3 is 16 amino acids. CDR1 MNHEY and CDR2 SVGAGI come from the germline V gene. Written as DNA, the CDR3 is TGTGCCAGCAGTTACTCGTATGGGGGCTCTGGAAACACCATATATTTT. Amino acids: CASSYSYGGSGNTIYF.